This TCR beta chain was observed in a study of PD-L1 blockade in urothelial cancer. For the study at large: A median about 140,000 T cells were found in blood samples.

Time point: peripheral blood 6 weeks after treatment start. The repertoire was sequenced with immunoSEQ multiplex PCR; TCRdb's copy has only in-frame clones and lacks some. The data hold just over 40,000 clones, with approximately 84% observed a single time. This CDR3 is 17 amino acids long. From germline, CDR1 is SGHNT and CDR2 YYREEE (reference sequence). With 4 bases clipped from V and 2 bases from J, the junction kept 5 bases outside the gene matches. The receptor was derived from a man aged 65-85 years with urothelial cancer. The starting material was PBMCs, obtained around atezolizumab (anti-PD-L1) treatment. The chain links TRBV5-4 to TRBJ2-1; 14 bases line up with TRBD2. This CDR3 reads CASSAGTSGSTYNEQFF. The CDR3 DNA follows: TGTGCCAGCAGCGCGGGGACTAGCGGGAGTACCTACAATGAGCAGTTCTTC.